This T cell receptor beta chain was observed in a study of CD8+CD57+ T cells in acquired aplastic anemia. About the study: The sorted CD4+ and CD8+ cells yielded an average approximately 3.2 ug of DNA.

All sequencing subjects had displayed CD8+CD57+ cell expansion on flow cytometry. V was pared by 5 bases and J by 2 bases, with 3 bases of the junction left unmatched. Germline CDR1 is LNHDA and CDR2 is SQIVND (reference sequence). This CDR3 has 14 residues. The use of genomic DNA as template underpinned the TCR beta VDJ and CDR3 profiling. TCRdb re-called the reads with MiXCR, one entry per CDR3 protein. In the table there are around 220,000 distinct CDR3 sequences, around 50% of which are singletons. This sequence was found in a human donor with aplastic anemia. The J gene is TRBJ2-7, the V gene TRBV19; 10 bases are a match to TRBD1. The specimen sequenced was sorted CD4+, CD8+, or CD8+CD57+ T cells (not recorded which) from PBMCs. CDR3 region: CASSSDRGTYEQYF. CDR3 DNA: TGTGCCAGTAGTTCGGACAGGGGGACCTACGAGCAGTACTTC.